The clone carrying this T cell receptor (beta chain) was observed a handful of times. Its antigen is undetermined. The data originate from a study of post-analysis software for immune sequencing data. About the study: Clinical courses comprised relapsing-remitting, secondary progressive and progressive-relapsing multiple sclerosis. Study-wide points: Controls significantly exceeded multiple sclerosis patients in normalized Chao1 diversity. By F measure, samples from a shared preparation batch strongly co-clustered.

Unique molecular identifiers were carried by the TCR beta cDNA libraries. TCRdb called the PCR reads again in MiXCR, with one record for every CDR3 protein. The profile covers some 690,000 distinct CDR3 sequences, with less than 35% appearing a single time and around 0.55% taken by the ten largest. Sequencing was performed on blood. The TCR sequence derives from a girl aged 10 to 17 with multiple sclerosis.

CDR3 bases: TGTGCCAGCAGCCACGGCCTGTGGAATGAGCAGTTCTTC. Amino acid sequence: CASSHGLWNEQFF. This sequence joins TRBV12-3 or TRBV12-4 and TRBJ2-1; D gene uncertain. The V gene lost 6 bases and the J gene lost 7 bases, with 13 bases spanning the gap. This CDR3 contains 13 residues.